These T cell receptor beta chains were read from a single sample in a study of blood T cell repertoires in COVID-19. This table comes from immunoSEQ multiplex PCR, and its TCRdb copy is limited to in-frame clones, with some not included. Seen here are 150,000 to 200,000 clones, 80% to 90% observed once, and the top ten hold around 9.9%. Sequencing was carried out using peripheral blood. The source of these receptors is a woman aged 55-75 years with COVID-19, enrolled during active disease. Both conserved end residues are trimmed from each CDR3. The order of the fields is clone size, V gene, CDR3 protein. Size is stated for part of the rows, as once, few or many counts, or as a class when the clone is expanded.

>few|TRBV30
AWQVGRGHNEQF
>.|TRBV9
ASSVGTVQPQH
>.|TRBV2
ASRTEGNEQF
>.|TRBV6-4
ASSLQVKGSYEQY
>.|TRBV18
ASSLEMNTEAF
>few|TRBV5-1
ASSLTQDRVEKLF
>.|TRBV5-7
ASSILNGTGTAQPQH
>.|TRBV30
AWSVPVGSGDNEQF
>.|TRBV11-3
ASSLGVGEQY
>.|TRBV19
ASSIVSPTNTEAF
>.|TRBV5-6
ASSLVGSGLMNTEAF
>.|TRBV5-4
ASSYGQGGETQY
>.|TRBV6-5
ASSAGGRTDTQY
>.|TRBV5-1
ASSLDGSGQGGLGYT
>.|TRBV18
ASSPTRGSGQPQH
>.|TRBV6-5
ASSYRLAGTYNEQF
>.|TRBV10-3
AISEAAHSYEQY
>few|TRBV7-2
ASSLRSGPNTGELF
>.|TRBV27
ASSHREPNSPLH
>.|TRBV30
ACRTGRNQPQH
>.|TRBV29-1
SVDLQGQDGYT
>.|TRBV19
ASRRDFGNSPLH
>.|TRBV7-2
ASSLGASRNTEAF
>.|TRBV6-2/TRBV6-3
ASSRTGIGYT
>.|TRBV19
ASRTTGGGDTQY
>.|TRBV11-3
ASSFRTGQVPGELF
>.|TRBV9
ASSVLGQSTDTQY
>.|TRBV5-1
ASYGGPNSYEQY
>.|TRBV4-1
ASSPLTGQGQPQH
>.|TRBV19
ASSPSGRVTDTQY
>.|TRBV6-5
ASSASTGGDQPQH
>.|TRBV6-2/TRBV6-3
ASSYLYQETQY
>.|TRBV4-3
ASSLGDRAHEKLF
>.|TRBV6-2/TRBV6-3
ASSYGRQLTYEQY
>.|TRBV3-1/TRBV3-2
ASSQRRVPQETQY
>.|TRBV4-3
ASSQDFRGETQY
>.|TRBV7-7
ASSQTSGMSRIDSYNEQF
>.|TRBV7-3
ASSLSGRVGAGELF
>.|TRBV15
ATSRDVANLGYGYT
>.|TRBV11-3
ASSLVRGAEAF
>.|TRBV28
ASSSGLAVSSYNEQF